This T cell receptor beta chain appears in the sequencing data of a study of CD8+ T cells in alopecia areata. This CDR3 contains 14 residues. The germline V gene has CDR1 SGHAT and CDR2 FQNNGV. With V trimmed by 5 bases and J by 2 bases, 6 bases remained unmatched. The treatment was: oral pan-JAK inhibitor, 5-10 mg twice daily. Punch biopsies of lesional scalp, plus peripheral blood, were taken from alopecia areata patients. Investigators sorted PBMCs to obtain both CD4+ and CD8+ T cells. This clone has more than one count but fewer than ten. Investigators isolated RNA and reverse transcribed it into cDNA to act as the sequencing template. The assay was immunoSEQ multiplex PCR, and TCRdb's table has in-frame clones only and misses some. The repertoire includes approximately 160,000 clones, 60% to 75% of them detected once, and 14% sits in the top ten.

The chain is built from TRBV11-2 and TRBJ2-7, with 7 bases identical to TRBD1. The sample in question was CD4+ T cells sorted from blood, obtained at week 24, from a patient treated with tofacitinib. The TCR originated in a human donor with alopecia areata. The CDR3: CASSPDRQTYEQYF. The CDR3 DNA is TGTGCCAGCAGCCCGGACAGGCAAACCTACGAGCAGTACTTC.